This T cell receptor (beta chain) stems from a study of cytomegalovirus exposure and HLA in healthy donors. For the study at large: Unique TCR beta sequences numbering about 100 million came from around 180 million T cells in an earlier analysis.

Germline V gene sequence: CDR1 SGHVS, CDR2 FNYEAQ. V was trimmed by 1 base and J by 7 bases, leaving 10 bases between them. The CDR3 totals 14 residues. 13 Jbeta primers and 60 Vbeta primers were used for the PCR. Sequenced by immunoSEQ multiplex PCR; TCRdb stores in-frame clones only, minus some. The sample carries 150,000 to 200,000 clones, about 72% recorded once. Notes on this clone: The same CDR3 also results from other DNA sequences found in this sample.

The TCR comes from a man in his 60s in good health and CMV-seronegative. Input material: PBMCs. The chain is built from TRBV7-6 and TRBJ1-4; possible D gene TRBD1, 5 bases. CDR3 region: CASSLGQGGEKLFF. The CDR3 nucleotides are TGTGCCAGCAGCTTAGGGCAGGGTGGTGAAAAACTGTTTTTT. The full variable domain, with the rest looked up from reference TRBV7-6 and TRBJ1-4, is GAGVSQSPRYKVTKRGQDVALRCDPISGHVSLYWYRQALGQGPEFLTYFNYEAQQDKSGLPNDRFSAERPEGSISTLTIQRTEQRDSAMYRCASSLGQGGEKLFFGSGTQLSVL.